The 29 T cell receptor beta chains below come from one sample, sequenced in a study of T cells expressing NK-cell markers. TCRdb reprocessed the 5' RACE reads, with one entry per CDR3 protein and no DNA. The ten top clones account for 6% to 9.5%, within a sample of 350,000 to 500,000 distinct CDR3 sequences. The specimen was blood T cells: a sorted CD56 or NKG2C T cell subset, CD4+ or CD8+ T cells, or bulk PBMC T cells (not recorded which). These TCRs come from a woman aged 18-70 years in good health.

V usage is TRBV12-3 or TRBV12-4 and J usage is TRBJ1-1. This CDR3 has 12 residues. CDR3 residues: CASSLAFSEAFF.

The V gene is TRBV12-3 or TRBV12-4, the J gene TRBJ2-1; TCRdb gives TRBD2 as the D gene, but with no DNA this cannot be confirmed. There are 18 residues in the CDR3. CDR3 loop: CASSISGLAYSSYNEQFF.

CDR3 in amino acids: CASSPVGQGVLSGANVLTF. The chain carries TRBV5-1 and TRBJ2-6; lacking DNA, the TRBD1 call made by TCRdb goes unchecked. Germline CDR1 is SGHRS and CDR2 is YFSETQ. The CDR3 has 19 residues.

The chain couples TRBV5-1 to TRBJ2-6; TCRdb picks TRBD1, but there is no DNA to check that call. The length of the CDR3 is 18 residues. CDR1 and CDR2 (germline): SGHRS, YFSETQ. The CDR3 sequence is CASSSLPGYPSGANVLTF.

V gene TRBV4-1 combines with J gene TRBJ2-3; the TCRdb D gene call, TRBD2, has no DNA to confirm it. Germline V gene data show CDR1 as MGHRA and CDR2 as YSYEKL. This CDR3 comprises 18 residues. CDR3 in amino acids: CASSQVGLAVPSTDTQYF.

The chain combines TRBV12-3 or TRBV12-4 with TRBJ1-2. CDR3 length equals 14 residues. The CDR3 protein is CASSFVFGVYGYTF.

The CDR3: CATSDPLESTQYF. The chain has TRBV24-1 and TRBJ2-5. Germline V gene sequence: CDR1 KGHDR, CDR2 SFDVKD. The CDR3 is made up of 13 amino acids.

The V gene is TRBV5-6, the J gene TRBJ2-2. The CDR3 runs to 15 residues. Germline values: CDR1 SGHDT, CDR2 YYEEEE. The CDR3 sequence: CASSFVTGNTGELFF. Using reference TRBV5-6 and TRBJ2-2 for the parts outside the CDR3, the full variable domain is DAGVTQSPTHLIKTRGQQVTLRCSPKSGHDTVSWYQQALGQGPQFIFQYYEEEERQRGNFPDRFSGHQFPNYSSELNVNALLLGDSALYLCASSFVTGNTGELFFGEGSRLTVL.

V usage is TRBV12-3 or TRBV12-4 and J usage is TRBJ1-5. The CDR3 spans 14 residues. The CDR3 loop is CASSPQQGNQPQHF.

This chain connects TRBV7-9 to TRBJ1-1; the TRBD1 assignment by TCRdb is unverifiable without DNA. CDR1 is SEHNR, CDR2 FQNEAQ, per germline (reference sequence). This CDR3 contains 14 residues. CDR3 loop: CASTVGGTNTEAFF.

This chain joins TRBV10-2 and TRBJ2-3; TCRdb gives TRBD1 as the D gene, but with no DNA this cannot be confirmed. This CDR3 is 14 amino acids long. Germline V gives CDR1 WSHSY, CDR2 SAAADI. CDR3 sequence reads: CASSDRGNTDTQYF.

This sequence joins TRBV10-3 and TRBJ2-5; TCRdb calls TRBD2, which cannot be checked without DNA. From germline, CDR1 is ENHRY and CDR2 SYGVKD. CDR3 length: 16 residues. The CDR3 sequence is CAISETSGGPQETQYF.

The chain's CDR3 is CASSYSILRTSGSSYEQYF. The chain combines TRBV6-2 or TRBV6-3 with TRBJ2-7; TCRdb names TRBD2, which stays unverified in the absence of DNA. Germline CDR1 and CDR2: MNHEY and SVGEGT. The CDR3 consists of 19 residues.

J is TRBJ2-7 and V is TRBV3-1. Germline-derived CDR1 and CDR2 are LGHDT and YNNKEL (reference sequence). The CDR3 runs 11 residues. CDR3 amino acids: CASSHSYEQYF.

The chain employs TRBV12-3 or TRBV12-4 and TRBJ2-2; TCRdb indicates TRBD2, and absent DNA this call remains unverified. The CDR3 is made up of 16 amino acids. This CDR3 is CASSFRASGGAGELFF.

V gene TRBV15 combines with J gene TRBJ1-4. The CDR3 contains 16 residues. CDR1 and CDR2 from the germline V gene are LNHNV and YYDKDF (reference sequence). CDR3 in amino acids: CATSRAVGLNNEKLFF.

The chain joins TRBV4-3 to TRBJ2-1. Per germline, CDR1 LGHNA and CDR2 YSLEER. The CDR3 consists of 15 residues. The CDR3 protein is CASSQVRVSYNEQFF.

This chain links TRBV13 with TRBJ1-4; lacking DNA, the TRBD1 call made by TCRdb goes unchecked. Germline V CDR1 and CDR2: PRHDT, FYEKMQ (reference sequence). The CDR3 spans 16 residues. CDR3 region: CASSLGQVRWNEKLFF.

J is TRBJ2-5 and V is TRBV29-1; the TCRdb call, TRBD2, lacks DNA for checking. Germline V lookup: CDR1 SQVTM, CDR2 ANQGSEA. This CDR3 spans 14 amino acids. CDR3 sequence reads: CSVEEWTAVETQYF.

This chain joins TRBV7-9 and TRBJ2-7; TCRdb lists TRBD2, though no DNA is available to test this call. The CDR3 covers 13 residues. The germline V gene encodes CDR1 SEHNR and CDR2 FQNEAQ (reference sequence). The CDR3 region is CASRGPSSYEQYF.

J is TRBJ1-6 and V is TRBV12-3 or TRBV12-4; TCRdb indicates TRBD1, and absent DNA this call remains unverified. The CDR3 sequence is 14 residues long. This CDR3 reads CASRTGLGNSPLHF.

The CDR3: CASTPYGSRRDTQYF. This sequence joins TRBV12-3 or TRBV12-4 and TRBJ2-3; as DNA is missing, the TRBD1 call by TCRdb cannot be tested. The CDR3 sequence is 15 residues long.

CDR3 residues: CASSQGGIPNEKLFF. The chain is built from TRBV12-3 or TRBV12-4 and TRBJ1-4; checking the TCRdb D call of TRBD1 is not possible without DNA. The CDR3 loop spans 15 amino acids.

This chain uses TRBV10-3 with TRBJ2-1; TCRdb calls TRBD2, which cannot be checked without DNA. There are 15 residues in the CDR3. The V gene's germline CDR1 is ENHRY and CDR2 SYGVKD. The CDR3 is CAISEWGLAPNEQFF.

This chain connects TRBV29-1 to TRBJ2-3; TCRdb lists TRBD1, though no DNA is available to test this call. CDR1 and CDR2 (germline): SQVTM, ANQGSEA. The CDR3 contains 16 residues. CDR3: CSVELDEGLPTDTQYF.

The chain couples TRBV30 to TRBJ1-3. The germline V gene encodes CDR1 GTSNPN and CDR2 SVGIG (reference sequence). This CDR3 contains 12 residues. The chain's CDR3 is CAWAGSGNTIYF.

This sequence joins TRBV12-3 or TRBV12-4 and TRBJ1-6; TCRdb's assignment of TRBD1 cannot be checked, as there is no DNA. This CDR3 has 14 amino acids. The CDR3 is CASRPQGLNSPLHF.

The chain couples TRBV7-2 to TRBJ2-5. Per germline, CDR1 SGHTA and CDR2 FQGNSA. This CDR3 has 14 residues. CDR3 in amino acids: CASSLELYQETQYF.

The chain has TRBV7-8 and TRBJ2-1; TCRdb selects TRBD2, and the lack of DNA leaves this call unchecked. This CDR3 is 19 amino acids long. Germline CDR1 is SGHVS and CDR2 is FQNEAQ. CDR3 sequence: CASSLRYGGRPVADNEQFF.